Shown below are 3 T cell receptor beta chains from a single sample sequenced in a study of T cell changes during pregnancy in multiple sclerosis. Clones were sequenced by immunoSEQ multiplex PCR, and TCRdb holds only the in-frame ones, with some missing. The data hold some 87,000 clones, with around 92% observed a single time. The input for sequencing was peripheral blood, taken in the first trimester of pregnancy. These TCRs come from a female donor with multiple sclerosis, enrolled in a pregnancy study.

J is TRBJ2-7 and V is TRBV29-1; D is uncertain. The V end lost 5 bases, the J end lost 2 bases, and 10 bases lay between the germline ends. The CDR3 has 12 amino acids. The germline gives CDR1 SQVTM, CDR2 ANQGSEA. The CDR3 is CSVLAEPYEQYF. The CDR3 DNA sequence: TGCAGCGTTCTTGCGGAACCCTACGAGCAGTACTTC.

V and J are TRBV2 and TRBJ2-7; a weak D match, TRBD1 (6 bases). V shed 4 bases and J shed 5 bases, with 12 bases lying between them. Germline V gives CDR1 SNHLY, CDR2 FYNNEI. The CDR3 totals 13 residues. CDR3 coding DNA: TGTGCCAGCAGTGTGGGGCAGGGGAACGAGCAGTACTTC. Its protein product is CASSVGQGNEQYF.

This clone was counted once. This chain joins TRBV5-1 and TRBJ2-1; 9 bases line up with TRBD2. Germline V CDR1 and CDR2: SGHRS, YFSETQ. The V gene end was trimmed by 0 bases and the J gene end by 7 bases; junction bases not matched to a gene: 5. This CDR3 contains 15 residues. CDR3: CASSLGLADLNEQFF. CDR3 sequence (DNA): TGCGCCAGCAGCTTGGGACTAGCGGATTTAAATGAGCAGTTCTTC. The variable domain in full, completed from reference TRBV5-1 and TRBJ2-1, reads KAGVTQTPRYLIKTRGQQVTLSCSPISGHRSVSWYQQTPGQGLQFLFEYFSETQRNKGNFPGRFSGRQFSNSRSEMNVSTLELGDSALYLCASSLGLADLNEQFFGPGTRLTVL.